Listed here are 15 T cell receptor beta chains from one sample, sequenced in a study of cytomegalovirus exposure and HLA in healthy donors. Both 60 Vbeta primers and 13 Jbeta primers went into the PCR. This table comes from immunoSEQ multiplex PCR, and its TCRdb copy is limited to in-frame clones, with some not included. The sample records approximately 150,000 clones, 75% to 85% being singletons. Sequencing was performed on PBMCs. These receptors originate from a woman aged 18-30 years in good health and CMV-seropositive.

The rearrangement links TRBV5-1 to TRBJ2-2, with 9 bases lining up with TRBD1. Germline CDR1 SGHRS, CDR2 YFSETQ. V shed 4 bases, J shed 3 bases, and the junction held 10 bases outside the gene matches. The CDR3 loop spans 17 amino acids. The CDR3 nucleotides are TGCGCCAGCAGCCACCCCCCACAGGGGGCAGACACCGGGGAGCTGTTTTTT. Translation gives CASSHPPQGADTGELFF. The whole variable domain, remainder taken from reference TRBV5-1 and TRBJ2-2, is KAGVTQTPRYLIKTRGQQVTLSCSPISGHRSVSWYQQTPGQGLQFLFEYFSETQRNKGNFPGRFSGRQFSNSRSEMNVSTLELGDSALYLCASSHPPQGADTGELFFGEGSRLTVL.

The rearrangement joins TRBV6-1 to TRBJ1-2, with D possibly TRBD1 on 6 matching bases. Germline V gene data show CDR1 as MNHNS and CDR2 as SASEGT. CDR3 length: 16 residues. V lost 0 bases and J lost 3, with 14 bases in between. The CDR3 reads CASSEALWGHDYGYTF. The CDR3 DNA follows: TGTGCCAGCAGTGAAGCGTTATGGGGGCACGACTATGGCTACACCTTC.

This clone was observed a few times. The chain has TRBV5-4 and TRBJ1-2; unclear D gene. The germline gives CDR1 SGHNT, CDR2 YYREEE (reference sequence). CDR3 size: 13 residues. Trimming left V 5 bases short and J 8 bases short, with 16 bases between. CDR3 sequence reads: CASRERPTWGYTF. CDR3 sequence (DNA): TGTGCCAGCAGGGAGCGTCCCACGTGGGGCTACACCTTC.

This clone has only one observation. The chain is built from TRBV28 and TRBJ1-1, with a possible D match to TRBD1 (6 bases). The CDR3 has 13 amino acids. V lost 11 bases and J lost 2, with 15 bases in between. Germline CDR1 MDHEN, CDR2 SYDVKM. The CDR3 DNA reads TGTGCCGGAATAGGGGGGGTAAACACTGAAGCTTTCTTT. Encoded protein: CAGIGGVNTEAFF.

The chain couples TRBV5-1 to TRBJ1-4, with D uncertain. The CDR3 length is 14 residues. CDR1 and CDR2 (germline): SGHRS, YFSETQ. V was cut by 5 bases and J by 3 bases, with 11 bases left in between. CDR3 DNA sequence: TGCGCCAGCAGTCGCCTATTAGCTAATGAAAAACTGTTTTTT. As protein: CASSRLLANEKLFF.

In its sample, this clone was seen once. The genes are TRBV4-2 and TRBJ1-2; 7 positions agree with TRBD1. V dropped 3 bases and J dropped 1; count of bases not matched to a gene: 8. Germline CDR1 is LGHNA and CDR2 is YNFKEQ. The CDR3 consists of 16 residues. The CDR3 DNA reads TGTGCCAGCAGCCAGCGACAGGGATGGGATAACTATGGCTACACCTTC. This codes for CASSQRQGWDNYGYTF.

This clone came up a few times. The chain uses TRBV5-1 and TRBJ2-1, with D possibly being TRBD1 (5 bases). Germline V CDR1 and CDR2: SGHRS, YFSETQ. Trimming shortened V by 7 bases and J by 8 bases, and 19 bases separated the two germline ends. The CDR3 consists of 14 residues. Here the CDR3 DNA reads TGCGCCAGCGAGCAGGGTTTAGGCTTATATGAGCAGTTCTTC. Amino acid sequence: CASEQGLGLYEQFF.

Worth noting for this clone: This CDR3 is also generated by other DNA sequences in the sample. The chain combines TRBV19 with TRBJ1-2; 9 nucleotides align to TRBD1. V lost 4 bases, J lost 2 bases, and 2 bases stayed unmatched. Germline V gene data show CDR1 as LNHDA and CDR2 as SQIVND (reference sequence). The CDR3 totals 14 residues. In DNA, the CDR3 is TGTGCCAGTAGTACAGGACAGGGGAACTATGGCTACACCTTC. Protein product: CASSTGQGNYGYTF.

This chain connects TRBV5-1 to TRBJ2-3; TRBD1 matches at 8 bases. The CDR3 runs 18 residues. With 0 bases clipped from V and 0 bases from J, the junction kept 9 bases outside the gene matches. The germline gives CDR1 SGHRS, CDR2 YFSETQ. The CDR3 protein is CASSLGGATGASTDTQYF. The CDR3 nucleotides read TGCGCCAGCAGCTTGGGGGGGGCGACAGGGGCGAGCACAGATACGCAGTATTTT.

The sample holds a few counts of this clone. The chain links TRBV27 to TRBJ2-2; D possibly corresponds to TRBD2 (5 bases). This CDR3 contains 14 residues. Germline loops: CDR1 MNHEY, CDR2 SMNVEV (reference sequence). The V and J ends lost 2 bases and 4 bases respectively, with 8 bases between them. CDR3 amino acids: CASSLKAVTGELFF. The DNA of the CDR3 is TGTGCCAGCAGTTTAAAAGCGGTCACCGGGGAGCTGTTTTTT.

J is TRBJ2-5 and V is TRBV25-1; the D gene is possibly TRBD1 (5 bases). V was pared by 8 bases and J by 5 bases, with 18 bases between. The CDR3 spans 14 residues. Germline V gene sequence: CDR1 MGHDK, CDR2 SYGVNS. The CDR3 spells CASQSAGSVETQYF. CDR3 coding DNA: TGTGCCAGCCAAAGTGCAGGGTCTGTGGAGACCCAGTACTTC.

The rearrangement joins TRBV19 to TRBJ2-7, with 8 bases matching TRBD1. After removal of 8 bases from V and 3 bases from J, the junction contained 9 bases not matched to a gene. Germline CDR1 reads LNHDA; CDR2 reads SQIVND (reference sequence). There are 14 residues in the CDR3. The CDR3 reads CASSRYRGDYEQYF. The CDR3 DNA reads TGTGCCAGTTCGAGGTACAGGGGGGACTACGAGCAGTACTTC.

Comment on this clone: Compared with germline, one end of the junction differs, possibly owing to a read error. The chain combines TRBV7-9 with TRBJ1-6, with a possible D match to TRBD1 (5 bases). Per the germline V gene, CDR1 is SEHNR and CDR2 is FQNEAQ (reference sequence). The CDR3 has 16 residues. In nucleotides, the CDR3 is TGTTCCAGCAGCTTCAGGGTGGCGCAAAATAATTCACCCCTCCACTTT. It is translated as CSSSFRVAQNNSPLHF.

The V call is TRBV13, the J call TRBJ2-5; D not certain. Germline V gene data show CDR1 as PRHDT and CDR2 as FYEKMQ (reference sequence). V was shortened by 1 base and J by 5 bases, with 8 bases between the two germline ends. CDR3 length: 13 residues. The chain's CDR3 is CASSLAGRETQYF. CDR3 nucleotides: TGTGCCAGCAGCTTAGCTGGTCGGGAGACCCAGTACTTC.

V gene TRBV27 combines with J gene TRBJ2-7; 10 nucleotides agree with TRBD1. CDR3 size: 15 residues. Germline V gives CDR1 MNHEY, CDR2 SMNVEV (reference sequence). After removal of 5 bases from V and 2 bases from J, the junction contained 6 bases not matched to a gene. CDR3 coding DNA: TGTGCCAGCAGTCCCGGGACAGGGGAAACCTACGAGCAGTACTTC. It encodes CASSPGTGETYEQYF.